The entry that follows covers one T cell receptor (beta chain) sequence. The data stem from a study of PD-1 blockade in mismatch repair-deficient tumors. Trimming at V came to 1 base and at J to 5 bases, leaving 7 bases not matched to a gene. Germline V lookup: CDR1 SEHNR, CDR2 FQNEAQ (reference sequence). This CDR3 is 15 amino acids long. Sequencing used immunoSEQ multiplex PCR; TCRdb keeps in-frame clones, though not all of them. The table has 75,000 to 85,000 clones, 81% seen once. This receptor was obtained from an adult with mismatch repair-deficient cancer. V gene TRBV7-9 combines with J gene TRBJ2-7; TRBD1 matches at 8 bases. Sequenced here: peripheral blood, sampled 12 weeks after starting pembrolizumab. DNA for the CDR3: TGTGCCAGCAGCTTAGGTGCCAGGGGGCTCAACGAGCAGTACTTC. This encodes CASSLGARGLNEQYF.